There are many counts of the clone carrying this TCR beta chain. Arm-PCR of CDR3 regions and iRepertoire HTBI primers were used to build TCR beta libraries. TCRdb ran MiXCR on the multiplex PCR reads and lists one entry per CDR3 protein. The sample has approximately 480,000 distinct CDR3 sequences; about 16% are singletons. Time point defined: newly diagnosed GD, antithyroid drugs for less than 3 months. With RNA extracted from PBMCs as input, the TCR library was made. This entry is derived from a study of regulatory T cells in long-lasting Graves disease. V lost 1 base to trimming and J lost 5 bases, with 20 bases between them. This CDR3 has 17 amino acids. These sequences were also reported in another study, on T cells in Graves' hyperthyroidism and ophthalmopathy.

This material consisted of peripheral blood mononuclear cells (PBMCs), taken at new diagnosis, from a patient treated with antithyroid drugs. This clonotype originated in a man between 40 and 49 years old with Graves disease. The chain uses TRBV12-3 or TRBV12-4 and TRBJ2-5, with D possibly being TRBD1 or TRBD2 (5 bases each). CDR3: CASSLGVVAGRGETQYF. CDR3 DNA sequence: TGTGCCAGCAGTTTAGGGGTTGTGGCAGGGCGAGGGGAGACCCAGTACTTC.